The sequence of this T cell receptor (beta chain) was determined in a study of T cell changes during pregnancy in multiple sclerosis. This clone was picked up a small number of times. TCRdb's table, derived via immunoSEQ multiplex PCR, lists solely in-frame clones and lacks some. The sample has about 44,000 clones, 95% to 97% seen once. This CDR3 is 16 amino acids long. V lost 4 bases to trimming and J lost 3 bases; unmatched junction nucleotides: 5. Germline CDR1 reads SGHAT; CDR2 reads FQNNGV. The chain carries TRBV11-2 and TRBJ2-7, with 14 bases fitting TRBD2. Sequenced here: peripheral blood, sampled in the second trimester of pregnancy. The clonotype was recovered from a female donor with multiple sclerosis, enrolled in a pregnancy study. CDR3: CASSSAGTSGSYEQYF. CDR3 nucleotide sequence: TGTGCCAGCAGCTCAGCCGGGACTAGCGGGAGCTACGAGCAGTACTTC.